This T cell receptor beta chain was captured by sequencing in a study of glioma-infiltrating T cells. In the study overall: Low-grade gliomas were grade II; glioblastomas were grade IV at initial diagnosis. Dexamethasone exposure before glioma surgery was limited to six or fewer days.

V was shortened by 7 bases and J by 2 bases, with 15 bases between the two germline ends. This CDR3 is 15 amino acids long. Germline V CDR1 and CDR2: MGHRA, YSYEKL. As for this clonotype: Its antigen is still unknown.

Study-level points and caveats: A blood CDR3 motif signature was depleted in highly divergent patients.

The iRepertoire nested amplicon-rescue multiplex PCR amplified TCR alpha and beta CDR3s from RNA. TCRdb called the multiplex PCR reads again in MiXCR, with one record for every CDR3 protein. The table includes 300,000 to 450,000 distinct CDR3 sequences, approximately 42% detected once. Sequenced input: glioma tissue, nonneoplastic brain tissue, or PBMCs (not recorded which). The clonotype originates from a human donor with low-grade glioma or glioblastoma, undergoing nonglioma brain surgery, or in good health (not recorded which). This chain links TRBV4-1 with TRBJ2-1, with a weak D call TRBD2 (5 bases). CDR3 sequence (DNA): TGCGCCAGCATCCAGGATACCGGGGCCTACAATGAGCAGTTCTTC. It codes for CASIQDTGAYNEQFF.